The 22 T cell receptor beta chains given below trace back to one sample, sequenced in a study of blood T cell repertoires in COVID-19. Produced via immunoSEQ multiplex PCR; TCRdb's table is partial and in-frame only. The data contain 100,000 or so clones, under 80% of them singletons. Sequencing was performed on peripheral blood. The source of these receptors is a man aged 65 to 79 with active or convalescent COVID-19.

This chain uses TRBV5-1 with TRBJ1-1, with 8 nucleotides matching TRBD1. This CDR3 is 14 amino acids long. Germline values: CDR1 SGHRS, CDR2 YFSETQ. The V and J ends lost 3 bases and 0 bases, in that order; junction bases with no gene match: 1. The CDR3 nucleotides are TGCGCCAGCAGCTCACAGGGGGTGAACACTGAAGCTTTCTTT. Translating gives CASSSQGVNTEAFF.

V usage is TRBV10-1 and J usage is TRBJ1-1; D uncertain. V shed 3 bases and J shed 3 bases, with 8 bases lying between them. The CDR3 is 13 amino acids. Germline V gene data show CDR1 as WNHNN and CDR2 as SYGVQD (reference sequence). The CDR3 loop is CASSDSGDTEAFF. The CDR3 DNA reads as TGCGCCAGCAGTGATTCCGGGGACACTGAAGCTTTCTTT.

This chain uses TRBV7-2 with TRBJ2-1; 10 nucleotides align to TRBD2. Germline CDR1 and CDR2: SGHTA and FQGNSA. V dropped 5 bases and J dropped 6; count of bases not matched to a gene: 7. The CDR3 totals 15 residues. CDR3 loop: CASSPRSGRSNEQFF. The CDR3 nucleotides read TGTGCCAGCAGCCCACGTAGCGGGAGGAGCAATGAGCAGTTCTTC.

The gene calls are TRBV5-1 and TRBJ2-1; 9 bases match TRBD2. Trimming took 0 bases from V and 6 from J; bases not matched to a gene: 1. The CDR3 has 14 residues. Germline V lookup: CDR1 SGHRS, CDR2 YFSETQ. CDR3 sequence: CASSLGTSVNEQFF. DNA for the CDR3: TGCGCCAGCAGCTTGGGGACTAGCGTCAATGAGCAGTTCTTC.

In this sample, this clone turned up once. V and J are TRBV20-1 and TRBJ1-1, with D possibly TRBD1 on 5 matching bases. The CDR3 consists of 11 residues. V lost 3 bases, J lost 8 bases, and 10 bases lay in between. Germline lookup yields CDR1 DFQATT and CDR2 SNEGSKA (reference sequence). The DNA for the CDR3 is TGCAGTGCTAGTCGGGGGGGGGAAGCTTTCTTT. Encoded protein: CSASRGGEAFF.

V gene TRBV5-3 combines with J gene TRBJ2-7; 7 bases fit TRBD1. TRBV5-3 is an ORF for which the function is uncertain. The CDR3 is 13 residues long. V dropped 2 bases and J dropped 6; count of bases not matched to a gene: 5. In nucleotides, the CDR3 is TGTGCCAGAAGCTTAGACAGGGTCAGCGAGCAGTACTTC. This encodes CARSLDRVSEQYF.

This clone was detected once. This chain's CDR3 is CASSYMPGTGGKDEQFF. DNA for the CDR3: TGTGCCAGCAGCTACATGCCCGGGACAGGGGGTAAGGATGAGCAGTTCTTC. This chain uses TRBV3-1 (or the pseudogene TRBV3-2) with TRBJ2-1; TRBD1 agrees at 11 bases. The V segment lost 5 bases and the J segment 8 bases; nucleotides outside the gene matches: 14. Germline V lookup: CDR1 LGHDT, CDR2 YNNKEL (reference sequence). This CDR3 has 17 residues.

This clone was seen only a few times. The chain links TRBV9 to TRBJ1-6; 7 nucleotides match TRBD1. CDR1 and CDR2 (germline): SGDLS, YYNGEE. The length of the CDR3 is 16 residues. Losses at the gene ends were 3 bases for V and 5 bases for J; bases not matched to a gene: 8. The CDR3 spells CASSDPRRGNNSPLHF. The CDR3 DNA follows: TGTGCCAGCAGCGACCCCCGCAGGGGGAATAATTCACCCCTCCACTTT.

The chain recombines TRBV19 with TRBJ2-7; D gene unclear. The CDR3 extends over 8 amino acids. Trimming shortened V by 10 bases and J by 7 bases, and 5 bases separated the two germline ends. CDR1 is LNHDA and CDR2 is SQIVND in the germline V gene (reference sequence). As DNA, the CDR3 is TGTGCCAACCAGGAGCAGTACTTC. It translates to CANQEQYF.

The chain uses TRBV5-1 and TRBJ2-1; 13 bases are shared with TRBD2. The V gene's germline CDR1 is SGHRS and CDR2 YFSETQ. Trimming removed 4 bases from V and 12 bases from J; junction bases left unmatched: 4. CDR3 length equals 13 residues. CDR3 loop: CASSPGLAGLQFF. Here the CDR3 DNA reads TGCGCCAGCAGCCCGGGACTAGCGGGGTTGCAGTTCTTC.

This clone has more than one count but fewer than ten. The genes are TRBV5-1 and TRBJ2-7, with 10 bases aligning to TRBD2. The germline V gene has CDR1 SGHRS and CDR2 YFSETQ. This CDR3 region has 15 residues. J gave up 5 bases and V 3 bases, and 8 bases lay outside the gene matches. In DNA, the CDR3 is TGCGCCAGCAGCTCAACTAGCGGGAAGAAAAACGAGCAGTACTTC. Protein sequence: CASSSTSGKKNEQYF.

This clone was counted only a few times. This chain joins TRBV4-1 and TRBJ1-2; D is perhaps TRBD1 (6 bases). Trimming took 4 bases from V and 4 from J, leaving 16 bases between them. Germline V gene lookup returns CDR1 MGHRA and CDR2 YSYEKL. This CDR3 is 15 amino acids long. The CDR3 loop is CASSPGVTGTYGYTF. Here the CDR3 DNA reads TGCGCCAGCAGCCCGGGTGTAACAGGGACCTATGGCTACACCTTC.

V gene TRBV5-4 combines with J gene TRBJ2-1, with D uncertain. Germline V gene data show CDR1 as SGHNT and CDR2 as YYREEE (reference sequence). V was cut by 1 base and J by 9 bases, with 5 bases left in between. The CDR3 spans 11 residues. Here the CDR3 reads CASSLISEQFF. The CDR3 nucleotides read TGTGCCAGCAGCTTGATTAGTGAGCAGTTCTTC. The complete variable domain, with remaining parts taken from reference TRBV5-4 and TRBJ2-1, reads ETGVTQSPTHLIKTRGQQVTLRCSSQSGHNTVSWYQQALGQGPQFIFQYYREEENGRGNFPPRFSGLQFPNYSSELNVNALELDDSALYLCASSLISEQFFGPGTRLTVL.

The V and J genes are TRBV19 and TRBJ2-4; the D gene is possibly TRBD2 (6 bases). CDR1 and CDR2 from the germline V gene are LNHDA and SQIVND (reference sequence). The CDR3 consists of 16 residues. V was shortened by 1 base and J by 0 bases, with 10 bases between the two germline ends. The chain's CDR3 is CASSIGREVAKNIQYF. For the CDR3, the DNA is TGTGCCAGTAGTATAGGTAGGGAGGTAGCCAAAAACATTCAGTACTTC.

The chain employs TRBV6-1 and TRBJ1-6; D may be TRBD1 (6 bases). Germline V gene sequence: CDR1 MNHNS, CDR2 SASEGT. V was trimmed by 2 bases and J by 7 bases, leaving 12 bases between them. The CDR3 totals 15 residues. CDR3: CASSEWGGLNSPLHF. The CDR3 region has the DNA TGTGCCAGCAGTGAATGGGGGGGGCTAAATTCACCCCTCCACTTT.

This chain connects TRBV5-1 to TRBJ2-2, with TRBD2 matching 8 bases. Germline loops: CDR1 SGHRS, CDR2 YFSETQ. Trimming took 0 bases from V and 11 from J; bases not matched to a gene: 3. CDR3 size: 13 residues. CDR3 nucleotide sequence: TGCGCCAGCAGCTTGGCAGGACTAGCAGAGCTGTTTTTT. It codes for CASSLAGLAELFF.

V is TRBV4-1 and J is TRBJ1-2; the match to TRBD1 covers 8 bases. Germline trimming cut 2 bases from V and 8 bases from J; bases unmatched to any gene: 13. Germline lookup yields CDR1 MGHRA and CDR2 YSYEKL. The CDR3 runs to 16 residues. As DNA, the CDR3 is TGCGCCAGCAGCCAACTCAGGGGGCCCGCCGGAGGAGGCTACACCTTC. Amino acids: CASSQLRGPAGGGYTF.

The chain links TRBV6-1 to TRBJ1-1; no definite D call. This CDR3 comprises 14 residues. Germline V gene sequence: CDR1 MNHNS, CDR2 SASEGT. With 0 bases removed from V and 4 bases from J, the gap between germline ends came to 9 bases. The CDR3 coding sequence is TGTGCCAGCAGTGAAGCGCCGGGATCCACTGAAGCTTTCTTT. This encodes CASSEAPGSTEAFF.

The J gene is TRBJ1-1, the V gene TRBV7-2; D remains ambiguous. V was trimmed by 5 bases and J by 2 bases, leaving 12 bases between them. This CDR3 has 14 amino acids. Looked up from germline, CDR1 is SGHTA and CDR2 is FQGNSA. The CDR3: CASSIRGGNTEAFF. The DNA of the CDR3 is TGTGCCAGCAGCATTCGGGGAGGAAACACTGAAGCTTTCTTT.

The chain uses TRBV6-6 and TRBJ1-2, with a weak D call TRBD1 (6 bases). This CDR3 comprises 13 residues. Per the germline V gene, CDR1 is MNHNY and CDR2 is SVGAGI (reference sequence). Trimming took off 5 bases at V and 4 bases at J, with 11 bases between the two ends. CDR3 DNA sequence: TGTGCCAGCAGTCAGGGACACCTCTATGGCTACACCTTC. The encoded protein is CASSQGHLYGYTF.

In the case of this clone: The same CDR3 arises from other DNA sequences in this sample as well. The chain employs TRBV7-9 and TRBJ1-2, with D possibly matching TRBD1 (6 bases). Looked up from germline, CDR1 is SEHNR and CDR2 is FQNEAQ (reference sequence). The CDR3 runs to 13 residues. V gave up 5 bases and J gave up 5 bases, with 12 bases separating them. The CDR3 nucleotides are TGTGCCAGCAGCCTGGGGCAGGGGTATGGCTACACCTTC. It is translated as CASSLGQGYGYTF.

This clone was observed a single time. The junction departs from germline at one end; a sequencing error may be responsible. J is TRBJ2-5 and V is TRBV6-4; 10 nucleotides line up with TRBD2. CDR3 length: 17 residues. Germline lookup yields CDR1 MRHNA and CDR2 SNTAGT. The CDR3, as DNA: TGTGCCAGCACTGACTCGCTCCTAGCGGGAGTAGGAGAGACCCAGTACTTC. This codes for CASTDSLLAGVGETQYF.